This is a list of T cell receptor beta chains from one sample in a study of T-cell reconstitution after alpha-beta-depleted transplantation in children. Using its own MiXCR run on the PCR reads, TCRdb lists one record per CDR3 protein. The sample shows 480,000 or so distinct CDR3 sequences, about 10% of them seen only once. The source was PBMCs, collected before TCRalphabeta/CD19-depleted stem cell transplant. These TCRs come from a child aged 2 to 10 with inherited bone marrow failure, due to receive a stem cell transplant. CDR3s include the opening cysteine and the closing phenylalanine or tryptophan. The D gene is left open where the match is weak. Size tells how often a clone was seen (once, few, many) or the class of an expanded clone, and some rows leave it out.

d_gene | j_gene | v_gene | abundance | CDR3aa | CDR3nt
- | TRBJ2-1 | TRBV11-2 | many | CASSLWYGENNEQFF | TGTGCCAGCAGCTTATGGTATGGGGAAAACAATGAGCAGTTCTTC
TRBD2 | TRBJ2-2 | TRBV12-3/TRBV12-4 | - | CASSFQREINTGELFF | TGTGCCAGCAGTTTCCAGCGGGAGATTAACACCGGGGAGCTGTTTTTT
TRBD2 | TRBJ2-2 | TRBV7-8 | few | CASSSRTSGRANTGELFF | TGTGCCAGCAGCTCTCGGACTAGCGGGAGGGCGAACACCGGGGAGCTGTTTTTT
TRBD2 | TRBJ2-1 | TRBV12-3/TRBV12-4 | - | CASSFGLAGGYITEQFF | TGTGCCAGCAGTTTCGGACTAGCGGGAGGGTACATCACTGAGCAGTTCTTC
TRBD2 | TRBJ2-1 | TRBV27 | - | CATQTSGRFGEQFF | TGTGCCACCCAGACTAGCGGGAGATTTGGTGAGCAGTTCTTC
- | TRBJ2-1 | TRBV20-1 | many | CSARYGLANNEQFF | TGCAGTGCTAGGTACGGGCTAGCGAACAATGAGCAGTTCTTC
- | TRBJ2-1 | TRBV24-1 | many | CATSLGPYNEQFF | TGTGCCACCAGTTTAGGGCCCTACAATGAGCAGTTCTTC
- | TRBJ1-5 | TRBV20-1 | many | CSVRAGNSNQPQHF | TGCAGTGTGAGAGCCGGGAATAGCAATCAGCCCCAGCATTTT
- | TRBJ2-3 | TRBV5-1 | many | CASSLWGDSTDTQYF | TGCGCCAGCAGCTTGTGGGGAGATAGCACAGATACGCAGTATTTT
TRBD2 | TRBJ2-3 | TRBV10-3 | many | CAISESLAGGPDTQYF | TGTGCCATCAGTGAGTCTCTAGCGGGAGGGCCAGATACGCAGTATTTT
- | TRBJ2-2 | TRBV5-1 | many | CASSLRQGEAGELFF | TGCGCCAGCAGCTTGAGGCAGGGTGAAGCCGGGGAGCTGTTTTTT
TRBD1 | TRBJ2-2 | TRBV27 | - | CASRGTGKGGELFF | TGTGCCAGCAGGGGGACAGGGAAGGGCGGGGAGCTGTTTTTT
- | TRBJ2-1 | TRBV3-1 | many | CASRATRYNEQFF | TGTGCCAGCCGGGCGACTCGTTACAATGAGCAGTTCTTC
- | TRBJ2-5 | TRBV10-3 | - | CAISEVGARETQYF | TGTGCCATCAGTGAGGTGGGAGCCAGGGAGACCCAGTACTTC
- | TRBJ1-1 | TRBV6-5 | many | CASSYSTRGNTEAFF | TGTGCCAGCAGTTACTCGACGCGCGGGAACACTGAAGCTTTCTTT
- | TRBJ2-6 | TRBV7-8 | - | CASSSWTEIVSGANVLTF | TGTGCCAGCAGCTCCTGGACGGAAATCGTATCTGGGGCCAACGTCCTGACTTTC
TRBD2 | TRBJ2-3 | TRBV3-1 | many | CASSSLAGADTQYF | TGTGCCAGCAGTTCGCTAGCGGGAGCAGATACGCAGTATTTT
- | TRBJ2-1 | TRBV5-1 | - | CATRGPDPNEQFF | TGCGCCACTAGAGGACCCGATCCCAACGAGCAGTTCTTC
- | TRBJ2-7 | TRBV20-1 | many | CSARDRRLANYEQYF | TGCAGTGCTAGAGATAGGCGGCTAGCGAACTACGAGCAGTACTTC
- | TRBJ2-5 | TRBV7-9 | many | CASSLVFSGREETQYF | TGTGCCAGCAGCTTAGTATTCTCGGGACGGGAGGAGACCCAGTACTTC
- | TRBJ1-1 | TRBV29-1 | few | CSTRDTEAFF | TGCAGCACAAGGGACACTGAAGCTTTCTTT
- | TRBJ1-1 | TRBV19 | once | CASSIARSGAFF | TGTGCCAGTAGTATCGCCCGCTCTGGCGCTTTCTTT
TRBD1 | TRBJ1-2 | TRBV10-3 | few | CAISSTGSNYGYTF | TGTGCCATCAGCTCGACAGGGTCAAACTATGGCTACACCTTC
TRBD2 | TRBJ2-1 | TRBV7-2 | many | CASSLMLAGGGEQFF | TGTGCCAGCAGCTTAATGTTAGCGGGAGGCGGTGAGCAGTTCTTC
- | TRBJ2-6 | TRBV7-9 | few | CASSRRSRESGANVLTF | TGTGCCAGCTCGAGACGATCCCGGGAGAGTGGGGCCAACGTCCTGACTTTC